The next 25 T cell receptor beta chains were all read from a single sample in a study of cytotoxic CD8 clonotypes in ibrutinib-treated CLL. Measured with immunoSEQ multiplex PCR; TCRdb has only the in-frame clones, and not every one. Seen here are 52,000 or so clones, roughly 50% observed once, and the top ten hold 20% to 30%. The input for sequencing was PBMCs, taken at disease progression, from a patient treated with ibrutinib. These receptors were collected from a human donor with chronic lymphocytic leukemia.

This clone was detected only a few times. This chain joins TRBV7-2 and TRBJ1-5, with unresolved D. Germline CDR1 SGHTA, CDR2 FQGNSA. The CDR3 runs to 13 residues. V gave up 5 bases and J gave up 6 bases, with 11 bases separating them. Here the CDR3 reads CASSTQEGQPQHF. CDR3 DNA: TGTGCCAGCAGCACCCAGGAAGGTCAGCCCCAGCATTTT.

V is TRBV5-1 and J is TRBJ2-5; 9 bases are a match to TRBD1. V shed 7 bases, J shed 5 bases, and the junction held 6 bases outside the gene matches. Germline assignment: CDR1 SGHRS and CDR2 YFSETQ. CDR3 size: 13 residues. CDR3 in DNA: TGCGCCAGCTATACAGGGGGCGCGGAGACCCAGTACTTC. Translation gives CASYTGGAETQYF.

The chain couples TRBV28 to TRBJ2-7; 7 bases line up with TRBD1. Germline V gene sequence: CDR1 MDHEN, CDR2 SYDVKM. The CDR3 extends over 15 amino acids. The junction had 11 bases not matched to a gene; V was cut back by 5 bases and J by 4 bases. CDR3 loop: CASSVRQGQGYEQYF. CDR3 coding DNA: TGTGCCAGCAGTGTACGACAGGGTCAAGGGTACGAGCAGTACTTC.

This clone was recorded once. V gene TRBV27 combines with J gene TRBJ1-1, with D tentatively TRBD1 (6 bases). The V gene lost 5 bases and the J gene lost 0 bases, with 13 bases spanning the gap. Germline CDR1 is MNHEY and CDR2 is SMNVEV (reference sequence). The CDR3 is made up of 15 amino acids. The CDR3 sequence is CASSLRGPMNTEAFF. The DNA for the CDR3 is TGTGCCAGCAGTCTCAGGGGTCCTATGAACACTGAAGCTTTCTTT.

In this sample, this clone turned up a few times. The chain recombines TRBV6-4 with TRBJ1-2; possible D gene TRBD1, 6 bases. This CDR3 has 13 residues. Trimming removed 6 bases from V and 8 bases from J, with 16 bases in between. Germline V gene sequence: CDR1 MRHNA, CDR2 SNTAGT. The CDR3 region is CASRIQGTGGYTF. The DNA for the CDR3 is TGTGCCAGCAGGATACAGGGAACGGGCGGCTACACCTTC.

This clone appeared a few times. CDR3: CASMVGTAFGGYTF. DNA of the CDR3: TGCGCCAGCATGGTCGGGACAGCCTTCGGTGGCTACACCTTC. The V and J genes are TRBV5-1 and TRBJ1-2, with TRBD1 identical over 7 bases. From germline, CDR1 is SGHRS and CDR2 YFSETQ. J was trimmed by 7 bases and V by 6 bases; bases with no gene match: 12. This CDR3 is 14 amino acids long. Supplemented by reference TRBV5-1 and TRBJ1-2, the full variable domain reads KAGVTQTPRYLIKTRGQQVTLSCSPISGHRSVSWYQQTPGQGLQFLFEYFSETQRNKGNFPGRFSGRQFSNSRSEMNVSTLELGDSALYLCASMVGTAFGGYTFGSGTRLTVV.

This clone has only a few counts. The chain is built from TRBV28 and TRBJ1-1; 8 bases line up with TRBD1. CDR3 length equals 14 residues. The trim removed 5 bases at V and 5 bases at J, leaving 7 bases unmatched. CDR1 and CDR2 from the germline V gene are MDHEN and SYDVKM. The CDR3: CASSPTGGWTEAFF. CDR3 nucleotide sequence: TGTGCCAGCAGTCCAACAGGGGGTTGGACTGAAGCTTTCTTT.

The gene calls are TRBV18 and TRBJ2-2, with unresolved D. There are 14 residues in the CDR3. In germline, CDR1 is KGHSH, CDR2 LQKENI. V was trimmed by 3 bases and J by 6 bases, leaving 11 bases between them. The CDR3 is CASSPDGTPGELFF. CDR3 coding DNA: TGTGCCAGCTCACCCGACGGAACCCCCGGGGAGCTGTTTTTT.

This clone was found a few times. The chain has TRBV2 and TRBJ2-1; TRBD2 might be the D (7 bases). V was trimmed by 10 bases and J by 7 bases, leaving 23 bases between them. Per germline, CDR1 SNHLY and CDR2 FYNNEI. The CDR3 contains 15 residues. The CDR3 reads CATRGSVRGQNEQFF. As DNA, the CDR3 is TGTGCCACCCGCGGGAGCGTGCGGGGGCAGAATGAGCAGTTCTTC.

The gene calls are TRBV7-2 and TRBJ2-7; unclear D gene. CDR3 length equals 18 residues. CDR1 and CDR2 (germline): SGHTA, FQGNSA. The V end was cut by 0 bases, the J end by 3 bases, with 21 bases between. The CDR3 bases are TGTGCCAGCAGCTTAGCCCCCTCATCGGGCGAGAGCAGCTACGAGCAGTACTTC. As protein: CASSLAPSSGESSYEQYF.

The table lists this clone with a few counts. The genes are TRBV4-2 and TRBJ2-1; 9 bases fit TRBD2. There are 15 residues in the CDR3. V shed 4 bases and J 9 bases; nucleotides not matched to a gene: 10. From germline, CDR1 is LGHNA and CDR2 YNFKEQ. In DNA form, the CDR3 reads TGTGCCAGCAGCCCCGTGACTAGCGGAGACGGTGAGCAGTTCTTC. Amino acid sequence: CASSPVTSGDGEQFF.

The J gene is TRBJ1-2, the V gene TRBV11-1; D gene unclear. V lost 7 bases, J lost 3 bases, and 15 bases lay in between. Germline assignment: CDR1 SGHAT and CDR2 FQDESV (reference sequence). The CDR3 is 14 residues long. CDR3 sequence reads: CASTQGSDYYGYTF. The CDR3 DNA reads TGTGCCAGCACCCAAGGGTCCGATTACTATGGCTACACCTTC.

The V gene is TRBV28, the J gene TRBJ2-7; 8 bases align to TRBD1. Germline lookup yields CDR1 MDHEN and CDR2 SYDVKM. This CDR3 comprises 13 residues. Unmatched junction bases numbered 0, after V lost 5 bases and J lost 0 bases. Written as DNA, the CDR3 is TGTGCCAGCAGTACAGGGGGCTCCTACGAGCAGTACTTC. This codes for CASSTGGSYEQYF.

There are a few counts of this clone. The chain links TRBV25-1 to TRBJ1-1; D might be TRBD1 (5 bases). CDR1 is MGHDK, CDR2 SYGVNS, per germline. V was cut by 7 bases and J by 0 bases, with 9 bases left in between. The CDR3 totals 13 residues. The CDR3 DNA reads TGTGCCAGCATGGGGGTCATGAACACTGAAGCTTTCTTT. It translates to CASMGVMNTEAFF. The full variable domain, in which reference TRBV25-1 and TRBJ1-1 provide the parts outside the CDR3, is EADIYQTPRYLVIGTGKKITLECSQTMGHDKMYWYQQDPGMELHLIHYSYGVNSTEKGDLSSESTVSRIRTEHFPLTLESARPSHTSQYLCASMGVMNTEAFFGQGTRLTVV.

This chain joins TRBV29-1 and TRBJ1-1; weak D call: TRBD1 (5 bases). Trimming pared 6 bases from V and 0 bases from J, leaving 14 bases between. The CDR3 contains 14 residues. CDR1 and CDR2 (germline): SQVTM, ANQGSEA. The chain's CDR3 is CSVAVRTLNTEAFF. In DNA, the CDR3 is TGCAGCGTCGCCGTGAGGACACTGAACACTGAAGCTTTCTTT.

The CDR3 is CASSLFAGNTGELFF. CDR3 in DNA: TGTGCCAGCAGTTTATTTGCCGGCAACACCGGGGAGCTGTTTTTT. V is TRBV27 and J is TRBJ2-2; D gene unclear. The V and J ends lost 1 base and 2 bases respectively, with 8 bases between them. Germline V gives CDR1 MNHEY, CDR2 SMNVEV (reference sequence). The CDR3 is 15 residues long.

The chain couples TRBV6-5 to TRBJ2-2; 9 bases match TRBD1. This CDR3 has 15 residues. The germline CDR1 and CDR2 sequences are MNHEY and SVGAGI. The junction had 5 bases not matched to a gene; V was cut back by 5 bases and J by 4 bases. The CDR3 nucleotides read TGTGCCAGCAGTCGACAGGGGGTGCCCACCGGGGAGCTGTTTTTT. This codes for CASSRQGVPTGELFF.

The chain employs TRBV19 and TRBJ1-1; 9 bases are shared with TRBD1. This CDR3 spans 16 amino acids. V shed 1 base, J shed 1 base, and the junction held 4 bases outside the gene matches. The germline V gene encodes CDR1 LNHDA and CDR2 SQIVND (reference sequence). Written as DNA, the CDR3 is TGTGCCAGTAGTATAGTTTCGGGACAGGGGAACACTGAAGCTTTCTTT. Protein sequence: CASSIVSGQGNTEAFF.

A few counts support this clone. The rearrangement uses TRBV27 and TRBJ2-1; 8 bases fit TRBD2. Germline CDR1 and CDR2: MNHEY and SMNVEV (reference sequence). This CDR3 is 15 amino acids long. The V and J ends lost 7 bases and 0 bases, in that order; junction bases with no gene match: 5. The CDR3 region has the DNA TGTGCCAGCACTCGCGGGGGGAGCTCCTACAATGAGCAGTTCTTC. As protein: CASTRGGSSYNEQFF.

In this sample, this clone turned up a few times. Other nucleotide sequences in the sample specify the same CDR3. This chain connects TRBV29-1 to TRBJ1-1; D remains ambiguous. V was cut by 4 bases and J by 1 base, with 7 bases left in between. Germline assignment: CDR1 SQVTM and CDR2 ANQGSEA. The CDR3 covers 12 residues. The CDR3 nucleotides are TGCAGCGTTGGGGGAAAGAACACTGAAGCTTTCTTT. Its translation: CSVGGKNTEAFF.

This clone was seen only a few times. This chain links TRBV18 with TRBJ2-3; D gene ambiguous. The CDR3 extends over 15 amino acids. The germline gives CDR1 KGHSH, CDR2 LQKENI. The V gene lost 2 bases and the J gene lost 4 bases, with 13 bases spanning the gap. CDR3 amino acids: CASSPSAAGADTQYF. CDR3 DNA: TGTGCCAGCTCACCATCGGCAGCCGGCGCAGATACGCAGTATTTT.

The chain uses TRBV29-1 and TRBJ2-3; D is possibly TRBD2 (5 bases). Germline V gene lookup returns CDR1 SQVTM and CDR2 ANQGSEA. The CDR3 length is 13 residues. Deletions cut 2 bases from V and 6 bases from J, with 12 bases between. The CDR3 protein is CSVERGLGDTQYF. In DNA form, the CDR3 reads TGCAGCGTTGAACGAGGGCTTGGGGATACGCAGTATTTT.

The chain uses TRBV9 and TRBJ2-2; 7 bases map to TRBD1. This CDR3 is 17 amino acids long. Germline CDR1 is SGDLS and CDR2 is YYNGEE. Trimming removed 3 bases from V and 1 base from J; junction bases left unmatched: 9. The CDR3 DNA is TGTGCCAGCAGCGGAAAAAAAGGGACAGTGAACACCGGGGAGCTGTTTTTT. Its translation is CASSGKKGTVNTGELFF.

The genes are TRBV5-8 and TRBJ2-2; D might be TRBD2 (6 bases). The V gene lost 3 bases and the J gene lost 14 bases, with 11 bases spanning the gap. The CDR3 runs to 11 residues. Germline V lookup: CDR1 SGHTS, CDR2 YDEGEE. The CDR3 loop is CASSSGTRLFF. CDR3 coding DNA: TGTGCCAGCAGCTCCGGGACTCGACTGTTTTTT.

The J gene is TRBJ2-5, the V gene TRBV9; D remains unclear. Trimming cost V 0 bases and J 2 bases, with 11 bases left between them. This CDR3 is 15 amino acids long. Germline CDR1 reads SGDLS; CDR2 reads YYNGEE. CDR3 sequence reads: CASSVGVSRQETQYF. In DNA form, the CDR3 reads TGTGCCAGCAGCGTAGGAGTAAGTAGACAAGAGACCCAGTACTTC.